This T cell receptor (beta chain) was sequenced for a study of early T cells in non-severe SARS-CoV-2 infection. Overall study context: Sequencing was performed on bulk RNA from unsorted whole blood, leaving chains unpaired.

A note on this clonotype: Its specificity is unknown.

Each cDNA molecule carried a unique molecular identifier. TCRdb recomputed calls from the 5' RACE reads with MiXCR, one row per CDR3 protein. The table includes 74,000 or so distinct CDR3 sequences, 10% to 15% detected once. The CDR3 length is 15 residues. CDR1 and CDR2 from the germline V gene are LGHNA and YNFKEQ. V lost 3 bases to trimming and J lost 4 bases; unmatched junction nucleotides: 6. Study results and limitations: Clonotype matching in VDJdb favored anti-spike CD8 responses and did not capture private and CD4 specificities.

The chain uses TRBV4-2 and TRBJ2-5; 9 bases are a match to TRBD1. The clonotype was recovered from an adult who was a healthcare worker with PCR-confirmed SARS-CoV-2 infection or an uninfected control (not recorded which). Source material: whole blood. The CDR3, as DNA: TGTGCCAGCAGCCATGACGGGACAGGGAGAGAGACCCAGTACTTC. Its translation: CASSHDGTGRETQYF.